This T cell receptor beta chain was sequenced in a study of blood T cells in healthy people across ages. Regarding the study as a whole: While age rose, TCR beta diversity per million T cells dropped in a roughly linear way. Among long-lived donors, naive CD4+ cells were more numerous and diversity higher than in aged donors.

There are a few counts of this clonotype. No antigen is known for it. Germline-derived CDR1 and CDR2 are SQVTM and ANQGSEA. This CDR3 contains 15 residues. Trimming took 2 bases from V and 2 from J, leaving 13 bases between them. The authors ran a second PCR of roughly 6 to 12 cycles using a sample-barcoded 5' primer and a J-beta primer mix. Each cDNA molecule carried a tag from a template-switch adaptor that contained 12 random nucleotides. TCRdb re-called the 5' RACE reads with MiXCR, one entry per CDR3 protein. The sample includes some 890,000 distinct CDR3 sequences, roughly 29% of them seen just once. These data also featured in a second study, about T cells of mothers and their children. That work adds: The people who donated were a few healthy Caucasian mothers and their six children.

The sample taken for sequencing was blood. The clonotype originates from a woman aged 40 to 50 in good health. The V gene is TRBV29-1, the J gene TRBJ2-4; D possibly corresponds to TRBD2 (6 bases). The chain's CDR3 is CSVERLGLTKNIQYF. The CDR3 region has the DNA TGCAGCGTTGAACGACTAGGGTTGACCAAAAACATTCAGTACTTC.